The present T cell receptor beta chain was sequenced within a study of blood T cell repertoires in COVID-19. Germline CDR1 is KGHSH and CDR2 is LQKENI. The CDR3 has 15 residues. A few counts support this clone. A read error may produce the germline difference seen at one junction end. In the original processing: Researchers report that nucleated cell counts were estimated from reference gene primer amplification. Sequencing was performed with immunoSEQ multiplex PCR; in TCRdb, only in-frame clones are kept and a portion is missing. Clonal size and the V and J genes are those of that table, whereas D and trimming came from the DNA. Of a few hundred thousand clones in the sample, about 87% were seen once.

Sequencing was performed on peripheral blood. The V gene is TRBV18, the J gene TRBJ1-5; the match to TRBD1 covers 8 bases. This clonotype originated in a woman between 50 and 59 years old with acute or convalescent COVID-19. Here the CDR3 DNA reads TGTGCCAGCTCACTTTTAGGACAGGGCAACCAGCCCCAGCATTTT. Translating gives CASSLLGQGNQPQHF.